The present T cell receptor beta chain was sequenced within a study of blood T cell repertoires in COVID-19. At the level of the study: The analysed material was cDNA or gDNA that came from T cells, B-cell-depleted T cells, or PBMCs.

TCRdb keeps only in-frame clones here, not all; method: immunoSEQ multiplex PCR. The sample yields about 24,000 clones, 81% seen once. This CDR3 contains 14 residues. V was pared by 5 bases and J by 2 bases, with 5 bases of the junction left unmatched. Germline V gene sequence: CDR1 SGHVS, CDR2 FQNEAQ. The sample was peripheral blood. This TCR derives from an older man with acute or convalescent COVID-19. The V gene is TRBV7-8, the J gene TRBJ2-7, with 8 bases fitting TRBD2. CDR3 region: CASSRTGLAYEQYF. The CDR3 region has the DNA TGTGCCAGCAGCCGAACGGGACTAGCCTACGAGCAGTACTTC.